This T cell receptor (beta chain) was found in a study of blood T cell repertoires in COVID-19. Whole-study context: From T cells, B-cell-depleted T cells, or PBMCs came the material, which was cDNA or gDNA.

The CDR3 extends over 14 amino acids. Germline values: CDR1 SGDLS, CDR2 YYNGEE. V was trimmed by 1 base and J by 7 bases, leaving 11 bases between them. This table comes from immunoSEQ multiplex PCR, and its TCRdb copy is limited to in-frame clones, with some not included. The sample lists about 230,000 clones; almost 85% were seen once. J is TRBJ1-4 and V is TRBV9; possible D gene TRBD1, 6 bases. Sequencing was carried out using peripheral blood. The receptor comes from a man aged 45-65 years with COVID-19, enrolled during active disease. CDR3 in DNA: TGTGCCAGCAGCGTAACAGGGCAGGGTGAAAAACTGTTTTTT. This gives the protein CASSVTGQGEKLFF.